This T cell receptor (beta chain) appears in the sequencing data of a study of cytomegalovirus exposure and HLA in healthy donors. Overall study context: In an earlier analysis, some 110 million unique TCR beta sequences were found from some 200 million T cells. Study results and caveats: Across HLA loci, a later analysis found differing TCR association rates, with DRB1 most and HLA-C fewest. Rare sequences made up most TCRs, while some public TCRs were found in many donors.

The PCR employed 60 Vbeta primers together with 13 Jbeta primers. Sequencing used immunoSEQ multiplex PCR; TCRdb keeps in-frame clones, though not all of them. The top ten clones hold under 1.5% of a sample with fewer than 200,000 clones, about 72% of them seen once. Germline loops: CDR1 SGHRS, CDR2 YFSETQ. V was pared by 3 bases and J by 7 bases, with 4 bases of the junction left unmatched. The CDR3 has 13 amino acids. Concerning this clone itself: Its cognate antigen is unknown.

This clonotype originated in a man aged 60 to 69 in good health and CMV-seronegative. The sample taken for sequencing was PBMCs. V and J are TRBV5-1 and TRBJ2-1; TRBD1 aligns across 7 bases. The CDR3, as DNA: TGCGCCAGCAGCTGGAGACAGGGAAATGAGCAGTTCTTC. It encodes CASSWRQGNEQFF.